The clone carrying this T cell receptor (beta chain) was recorded only once. Authors' data handling: Reference gene primer amplification gave estimated nucleated cell counts. Clones were sequenced by immunoSEQ multiplex PCR, and TCRdb holds only the in-frame ones, with some missing. V and J calls and clone size are copied from that table; D and trimming were computed from the DNA. Of roughly 140,000 clones in the sample, 80% to 90% were seen once. The data were taken from a study of blood T cell repertoires in COVID-19. Study-wide context: Samples came from the United States, Italy and Spain, spanning acute and convalescent COVID-19. Sources were T cells, B-cell-depleted T cells, or PBMCs; the material itself was cDNA or gDNA.

Germline-derived CDR1 and CDR2 are KGHSH and LQKENI. The V and J ends lost 3 bases and 3 bases, in that order; junction bases with no gene match: 1. This CDR3 comprises 13 residues. The clonotype was recovered from a woman between 50 and 59 years old in a cohort sampled during active or convalescent COVID-19. The chain combines TRBV18 with TRBJ1-1, with 7 bases matching TRBD1. Material for sequencing was peripheral blood. The CDR3 loop reads CASSPTGDTEAFF. As DNA, the CDR3 is TGTGCCAGCTCACCTACAGGGGACACTGAAGCTTTCTTT.